The rows below give T cell receptor beta chains drawn from one sample of a study of blood T cells in healthy people across ages. TCRdb ran MiXCR on the 5' RACE reads and lists one entry per CDR3 protein. This sample carries 650,000 to 1,000,000 distinct CDR3 sequences, roughly 35% of them seen once, and the ten largest clones take 10% to 15%. Sequenced sample: blood. All receptors come from a man between 18 and 29 years old in good health. Both conserved end residues are part of each CDR3. D genes are given only for firm matches. Part of the rows lack a size; the others show once, few, many or a class for expanded clones.

CDR3aa: CSAGHNNQPQHF
CDR3nt: TGCAGCGCTGGACACAACAATCAGCCCCAGCATTTT
abundance: NA
d_gene: NA
j_gene: TRBJ1-5
v_gene: TRBV29-1

CDR3aa: CASSLETEGDEQFF
CDR3nt: TGTGCCAGCAGCCTAGAGACCGAGGGAGATGAGCAGTTCTTC
abundance: NA
d_gene: NA
j_gene: TRBJ2-1
v_gene: TRBV14

CDR3aa: CASSDPGSGSQPQHF
CDR3nt: TGTGCCAGCAGTGACCCCGGGTCGGGCAGTCAGCCCCAGCATTTT
abundance: few
d_gene: NA
j_gene: TRBJ1-5
v_gene: TRBV2

CDR3aa: CASSPRTVLNEQFF
CDR3nt: TGTGCCAGCAGCCCCCGAACAGTCCTCAATGAGCAGTTCTTC
abundance: NA
d_gene: NA
j_gene: TRBJ2-1
v_gene: TRBV9

CDR3aa: CASSARDRTYNEQFF
CDR3nt: TGTGCCAGCAGCGCGAGAGACAGGACATACAATGAGCAGTTCTTC
abundance: NA
d_gene: NA
j_gene: TRBJ2-1
v_gene: TRBV9

CDR3aa: CATSSLTNEQYF
CDR3nt: TGTGCCACCAGCAGTTTGACCAATGAGCAGTACTTC
abundance: NA
d_gene: NA
j_gene: TRBJ2-5
v_gene: TRBV15

CDR3aa: CASSWGGWADQSNQPQHF
CDR3nt: TGCGCCAGCAGCTGGGGAGGTTGGGCAGACCAAAGCAATCAGCCCCAGCATTTT
abundance: NA
d_gene: NA
j_gene: TRBJ1-5
v_gene: TRBV5-1

CDR3aa: CASSEGAVLTF
CDR3nt: TGTGCCAGCAGTGAGGGTGCGGTCCTGACTTTC
abundance: NA
d_gene: NA
j_gene: TRBJ2-6
v_gene: TRBV2

CDR3aa: CASSLSMAGSNQPQHF
CDR3nt: TGTGCCAGCAGTTTATCCATGGCAGGCAGCAATCAGCCCCAGCATTTT
abundance: few
d_gene: NA
j_gene: TRBJ1-5
v_gene: TRBV27

CDR3aa: CSAPPPGRGYGYTF
CDR3nt: TGCAGTGCACCTCCGCCCGGCCGCGGCTATGGCTACACCTTC
abundance: NA
d_gene: NA
j_gene: TRBJ1-2
v_gene: TRBV20-1

CDR3aa: CASSLAWTGRLVNNSPLHF
CDR3nt: TGTGCCAGCAGTTTAGCGTGGACGGGGCGCCTCGTAAATAATTCACCCCTCCACTTT
abundance: NA
d_gene: NA
j_gene: TRBJ1-6
v_gene: TRBV12-3/TRBV12-4

CDR3aa: CATSDLRPSGGRGEQYF
CDR3nt: TGTGCCACCAGTGATTTGCGCCCTAGCGGGGGGCGTGGTGAGCAGTACTTC
abundance: NA
d_gene: TRBD2
j_gene: TRBJ2-5
v_gene: TRBV24-1

CDR3aa: CASSEALPSGSPQETQYF
CDR3nt: TGTGCCAGCAGTGAAGCGCTTCCTAGCGGGAGCCCTCAAGAGACCCAGTACTTC
abundance: few
d_gene: TRBD2
j_gene: TRBJ2-5
v_gene: TRBV2

CDR3aa: CASSLAQPQETQYF
CDR3nt: TGCGCCAGCAGCTTGGCACAGCCACAAGAGACCCAGTACTTC
abundance: few
d_gene: NA
j_gene: TRBJ2-5
v_gene: TRBV5-1

CDR3aa: CASSPNTGVLADTQYF
CDR3nt: TGTGCCAGCAGCCCCAACACGGGTGTTCTGGCAGATACGCAGTATTTT
abundance: NA
d_gene: NA
j_gene: TRBJ2-3
v_gene: TRBV9

CDR3aa: CASGPSYNEQFF
CDR3nt: TGTGCTAGTGGTCCCTCGTACAATGAGCAGTTCTTC
abundance: few
d_gene: NA
j_gene: TRBJ2-1
v_gene: TRBV12-5

CDR3aa: CASSQRTGGDSYDYTF
CDR3nt: TGCGCCAGCAGCCAACGGACAGGGGGCGATAGCTATGACTACACCTTC
abundance: NA
d_gene: TRBD1
j_gene: TRBJ1-2
v_gene: TRBV4-3

CDR3aa: CASRSVGVSVTDTQYF
CDR3nt: TGTGCCAGCAGATCCGTTGGGGTTTCGGTCACAGATACGCAGTATTTT
abundance: NA
d_gene: NA
j_gene: TRBJ2-3
v_gene: TRBV6-2/TRBV6-3

CDR3aa: CSARDPDRGYNEQFF
CDR3nt: TGCAGTGCTAGAGACCCAGACAGGGGCTACAATGAGCAGTTCTTC
abundance: NA
d_gene: TRBD1
j_gene: TRBJ2-1
v_gene: TRBV20-1

CDR3aa: CASSYTPGQGTDTQYF
CDR3nt: TGTGCCAGCAGTTACACGCCGGGACAGGGCACAGATACGCAGTATTTT
abundance: many
d_gene: TRBD1
j_gene: TRBJ2-3
v_gene: TRBV6-5

CDR3aa: CASSQDIRERGSSYEQYF
CDR3nt: TGCGCCAGCAGCCAAGATATTAGGGAGCGGGGCAGCTCCTACGAGCAGTACTTC
abundance: few
d_gene: TRBD2
j_gene: TRBJ2-7
v_gene: TRBV4-1

CDR3aa: CASSTGTSGNNEQYF
CDR3nt: TGTGCCAGCAGTACCGGGACTAGCGGGAACAATGAGCAGTACTTC
abundance: NA
d_gene: TRBD2
j_gene: TRBJ2-7
v_gene: TRBV2

CDR3aa: CASSWRGSTYEQYF
CDR3nt: TGTGCCAGCAGTTGGAGGGGAAGCACCTACGAGCAGTACTTC
abundance: NA
d_gene: NA
j_gene: TRBJ2-7
v_gene: TRBV28

CDR3aa: CSARDFWGRVQYGYTF
CDR3nt: TGCAGTGCTAGAGATTTTTGGGGTCGAGTTCAGTATGGCTACACCTTC
abundance: many
d_gene: NA
j_gene: TRBJ1-2
v_gene: TRBV20-1

CDR3aa: CASSVRDRGRNSPLHF
CDR3nt: TGTGCCAGCAGCGTCCGGGACAGGGGACGTAATTCACCCCTCCACTTT
abundance: few
d_gene: TRBD1
j_gene: TRBJ1-6
v_gene: TRBV2

CDR3aa: CACQTGTTSNQPQHF
CDR3nt: TGTGCCTGCCAAACCGGGACAACAAGCAATCAGCCCCAGCATTTT
abundance: NA
d_gene: NA
j_gene: TRBJ1-5
v_gene: TRBV30

CDR3aa: CVSSSGTGGYNEQYF
CDR3nt: TGCGTCAGCAGCTCCGGGACTGGCGGTTACAATGAGCAGTACTTC
abundance: NA
d_gene: NA
j_gene: TRBJ2-7
v_gene: TRBV5-1

CDR3aa: CASSSSGNTQYF
CDR3nt: TGTGCCAGCAGCTCATCTGGGAATACGCAGTATTTT
abundance: NA
d_gene: NA
j_gene: TRBJ2-3
v_gene: TRBV7-2

CDR3aa: CASRGTDTEAFF
CDR3nt: TGTGCCAGCAGAGGGACAGACACTGAAGCTTTCTTT
abundance: few
d_gene: TRBD1
j_gene: TRBJ1-1
v_gene: TRBV28

CDR3aa: CASYRSYLNTEAFF
CDR3nt: TGTGCCAGCTACAGGTCTTACTTGAACACTGAAGCTTTCTTT
abundance: few
d_gene: NA
j_gene: TRBJ1-1
v_gene: TRBV2

CDR3aa: CASRKRLAPPQETQYF
CDR3nt: TGCGCCAGCAGGAAGAGACTAGCCCCACCGCAAGAGACCCAGTACTTC
abundance: many
d_gene: TRBD2
j_gene: TRBJ2-5
v_gene: TRBV5-1

CDR3aa: CASSQQDWDNQPQHF
CDR3nt: TGTGCCAGCAGCCAACAGGACTGGGACAATCAGCCCCAGCATTTT
abundance: NA
d_gene: NA
j_gene: TRBJ1-5
v_gene: TRBV5-6

CDR3aa: CASSLAGGPHETQYF
CDR3nt: TGTGCCAGCAGCTTGGCCGGAGGGCCCCATGAGACCCAGTACTTC
abundance: NA
d_gene: NA
j_gene: TRBJ2-5
v_gene: TRBV5-5

CDR3aa: CASSRGTGDGSYNEQYF
CDR3nt: TGTGCTAGCAGCCGTGGGACAGGGGACGGGTCCTACAATGAGCAGTACTTC
abundance: NA
d_gene: TRBD1
j_gene: TRBJ2-5
v_gene: TRBV7-7

CDR3aa: CSTPRGAAIDTQYF
CDR3nt: TGCAGTACCCCGCGGGGGGCCGCTATTGATACGCAGTATTTT
abundance: few
d_gene: TRBD2
j_gene: TRBJ2-3
v_gene: TRBV20-1

CDR3aa: CASSLDRGRETQYF
CDR3nt: TGTGCCAGCAGCTTAGACAGGGGGCGAGAGACCCAGTACTTC
abundance: many
d_gene: TRBD1
j_gene: TRBJ2-5
v_gene: TRBV7-2

CDR3aa: CASSPQEASTDTQYF
CDR3nt: TGCGCCAGCAGCCCCCAGGAGGCTAGCACAGATACGCAGTATTTT
abundance: many
d_gene: NA
j_gene: TRBJ2-3
v_gene: TRBV4-1

CDR3aa: CASSQRQGARTEAFF
CDR3nt: TGTGCCAGCAGCCAGAGACAGGGTGCTCGGACTGAAGCTTTCTTT
abundance: few
d_gene: TRBD1
j_gene: TRBJ1-1
v_gene: TRBV3-1